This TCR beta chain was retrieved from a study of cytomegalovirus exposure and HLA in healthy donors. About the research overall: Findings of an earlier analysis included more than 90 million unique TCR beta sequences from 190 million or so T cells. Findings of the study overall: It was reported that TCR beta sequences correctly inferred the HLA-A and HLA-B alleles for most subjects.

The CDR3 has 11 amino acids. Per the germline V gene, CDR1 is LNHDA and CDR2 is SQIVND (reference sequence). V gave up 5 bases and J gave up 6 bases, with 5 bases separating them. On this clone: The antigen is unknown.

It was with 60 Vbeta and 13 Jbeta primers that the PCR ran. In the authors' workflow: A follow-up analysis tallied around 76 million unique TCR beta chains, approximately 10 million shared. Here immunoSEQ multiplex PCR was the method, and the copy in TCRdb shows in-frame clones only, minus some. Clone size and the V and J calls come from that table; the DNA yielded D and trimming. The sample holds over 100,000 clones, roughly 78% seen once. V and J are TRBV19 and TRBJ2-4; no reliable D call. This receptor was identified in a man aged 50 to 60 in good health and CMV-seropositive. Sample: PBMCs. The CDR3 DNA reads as TGTGCCAGTAGTTCTCTAAACATTCAGTACTTC. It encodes CASSSLNIQYF.